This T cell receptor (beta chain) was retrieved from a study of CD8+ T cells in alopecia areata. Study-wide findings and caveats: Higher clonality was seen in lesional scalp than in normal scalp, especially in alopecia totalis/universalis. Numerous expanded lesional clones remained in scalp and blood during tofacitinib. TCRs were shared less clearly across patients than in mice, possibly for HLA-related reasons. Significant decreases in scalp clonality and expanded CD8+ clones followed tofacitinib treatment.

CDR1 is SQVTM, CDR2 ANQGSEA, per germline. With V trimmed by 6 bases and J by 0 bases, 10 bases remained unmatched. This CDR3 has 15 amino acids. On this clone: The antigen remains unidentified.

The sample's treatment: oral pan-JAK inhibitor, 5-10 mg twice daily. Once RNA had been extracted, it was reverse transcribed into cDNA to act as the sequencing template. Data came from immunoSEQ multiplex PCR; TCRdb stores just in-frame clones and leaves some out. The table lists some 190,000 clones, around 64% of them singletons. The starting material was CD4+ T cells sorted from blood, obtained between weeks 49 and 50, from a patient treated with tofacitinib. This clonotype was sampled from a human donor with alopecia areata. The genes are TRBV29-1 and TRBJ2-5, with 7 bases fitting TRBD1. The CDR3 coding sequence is TGCAGCGTCACACGAGGGACAGCTTACCAAGAGACCCAGTACTTC. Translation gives CSVTRGTAYQETQYF.